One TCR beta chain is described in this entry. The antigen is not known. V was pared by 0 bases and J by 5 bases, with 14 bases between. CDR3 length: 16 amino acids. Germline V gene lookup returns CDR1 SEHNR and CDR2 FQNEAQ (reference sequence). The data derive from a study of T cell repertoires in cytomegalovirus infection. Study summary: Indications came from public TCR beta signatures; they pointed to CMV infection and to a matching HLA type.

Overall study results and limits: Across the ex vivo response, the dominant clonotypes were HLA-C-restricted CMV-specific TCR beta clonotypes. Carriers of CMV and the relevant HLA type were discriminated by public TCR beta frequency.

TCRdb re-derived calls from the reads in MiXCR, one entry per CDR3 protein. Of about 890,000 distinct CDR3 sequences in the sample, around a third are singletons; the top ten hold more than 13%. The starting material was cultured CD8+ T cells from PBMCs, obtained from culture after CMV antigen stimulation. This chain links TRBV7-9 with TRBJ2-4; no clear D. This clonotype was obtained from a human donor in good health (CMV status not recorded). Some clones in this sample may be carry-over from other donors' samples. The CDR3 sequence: CASSLAGRLSENIQYF. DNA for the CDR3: TGTGCCAGCAGCTTAGCCGGAAGGTTATCGGAAAACATTCAGTACTTC. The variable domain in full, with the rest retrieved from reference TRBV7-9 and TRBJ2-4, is DTGVSQNPRHKITKRGQNVTFRCDPISEHNRLYWYRQTLGQGPEFLTYFQNEAQLEKSRLLSDRFSAERPKGSFSTLEIQRTEQGDSAMYLCASSLAGRLSENIQYFGAGTRLSVL.